What follows is one T cell receptor (beta chain) and its context. Its antigen is unknown. Base qualities were left out, and no much larger clone turns up one base away. The cysteine opens and the phenylalanine closes a CDR3 of 11 amino acids. The only DNA kept is the CDR3, 33 bases in frame from the first base. From the germline V gene, CDR1 is MNHNS and CDR2 is SASEGT. The germline ends are 8 bases apart after V is trimmed by 6 bases and J by 8 bases. This specimen comes from a study of shared clonotypes between healthy human individuals (TCRdb year 2020). General notes on the study: The cohort included three men and a couple of women between 18 and 49 years of age. Between about 0.85 and 9.5 billion PBMCs per donor were obtained by leukapheresis. Libraries were prepared and TCR repertoires were sequenced by different laboratories using diverse techniques, in order to increase sequencing depth and limit assay-specific biases. Per donor, three plates each were used for CD4 naive and CD4 memory, two for CD8 naive, and one for CD8 memory. Blood TCR repertoires of roughly five healthy adults were deeply sequenced to estimate repertoire size and the extent of clonotype sharing between individuals.

The donors were healthy, HIV-negative adults who had no recently reported acute infections or vaccinations. Every donor was a Caucasian adult living in Nashville, Tennessee, USA. Magnetic negative selection was used to enrich CD4+ T cells, after which naive cells were positively selected on CD45RA and the negative fraction became the memory subset. Blood was obtained by leukapheresis, after which PBMCs were separated by Ficoll-Histopaque density gradient centrifugation and cryopreserved in liquid nitrogen vapor phase. Analytical flow cytometry was used to check the purity and quantity of each magnetically sorted T cell population. Genomic DNA was isolated from each sorted fraction and quantified by UV absorbance on a Nanodrop 2000c. Beyond this particular receptor, the publication reports: Approximately 5% of naive CD4, 3.5% of naive CD8, 2.3% of memory CD4, and about 0.4% of memory CD8 clonotypes were shared across four donors. Estimated clonotype richness was generally larger for naive than for memory subsets. Pairwise subsampling indicated that sequencing depth was expected to affect the degree of clonotype sharing among donors. Compared with non-shared clonotypes, the clonotypes found in all four sorted-subset donors had higher generation probabilities. Even with the large sequencing depth, rarefaction of the sorted-subset datasets indicated that sequencing was incomplete. Sampling was restricted to blood, and TCR repertoires in tissue are likely to differ from TCR repertoires in blood. The genetic and exposure-history diversity represented was limited by the small number of donors.

TCR CDR3 regions were amplified from genomic DNA by multiplex PCR using the deep immunoSEQ assay. For each cell subset, the extracted genomic DNA was distributed evenly across all wells of several immunoSEQ 96-well plates, and each plate served as one replicate. For sorted subsets, each replicate PCR was loaded with 200 to 250 ng genomic DNA, equivalent to roughly 30,000 T cell genomes. Purified libraries were measured with a Qubit 3.0 fluorometer, size-checked on a Bioanalyzer 2100, and measured again with the KAPA Library Quantification kit. Each immunoSEQ 96-well plate was sequenced on its own single-read 150-cycle Illumina NextSeq 550 flow cell. The paper's data handling went like this. Because only junctional sequences without quality scores were contained in the immunoSEQ output, filtering matching that applied to full-length reads could not be performed. Sequences were annotated with PyIR, a Python wrapper for IgBLAST v1.9, using IMGT germline references to assign V/J genes and CDR3. Reads were removed for weak V/J assignments (E-value above 1e-6), missing CDR3, stop codons, out-of-frame junctions, or ambiguous translated residues. A V3J clonotype was defined by an identical inferred V gene, J gene, and CDR3 amino acid sequence. To compute the percentage overlap between repertoires, the number of shared unique clonotypes was divided by the size of the smaller repertoire. RTK rarefaction, the Chao1 estimator, and Recon v2.1 estimates of unobserved clonotypes were used to assess repertoire richness. Generation probabilities for all TCRbeta clonotypes obtained by the gDNA method from several donors were computed using OLGA. The source is immuneACCESS, and TCRdb retained only in-frame sequences with V and J called. Part of the clones is not carried over; for the studies checked, unresolved V genes explain less than half of this, and the remainder is unexplained. The DNA was the basis for D and trimming; V, J and clone size are from that table. This sample gives about 2.4 million clones in total; approximately 94% of them show up just once. Roughly 0.15% of the sample is taken by the ten largest.

This clonotype originated in a young man in good health. The chain joins TRBV6-1 to TRBJ1-5; confidence is insufficient to name the D gene. Sequencing used naive CD4+ T cells sorted from blood. The cell subset or site label, read with the paper, signifies: CD45RA+ positively selected. The DNA sequence follows: TGTGCCAGCAGACCGTTGGAGCCCCAGCATTTT. This translates into CASRPLEPQHF.